This T cell receptor (beta chain) was sequenced during a study of regulatory T cells in long-lasting Graves disease. This clonotype was counted many times. This CDR3 region has 14 residues. Germline CDR1 WSHSY, CDR2 SAAADI. The V end lost 7 bases, the J end lost 2 bases, and 12 bases lay between the germline ends. CDR3-region Arm-PCR and iRepertoire HTBI primers produced the TCR beta libraries. TCRdb re-called the multiplex PCR reads through MiXCR, storing one row per CDR3 protein. The data hold about 220,000 distinct CDR3 sequences, with around 20% observed a single time. Time point specified: newly diagnosed GD, antithyroid drugs for less than 3 months. The TCR library was prepared using RNA isolated from PBMCs. Peripheral blood, at 8 to 9.5 milliliters, went into EDTA tubes. These data also featured in a second study, about T cells in Graves' hyperthyroidism and ophthalmopathy. That publication notes: RT-PCR in the first round (using the HTBI primer set) targeted the TCR CDR3.

This clonotype was obtained from a woman aged 25-40 years with Graves disease. The specimen comprised peripheral blood mononuclear cells (PBMCs), sampled at new diagnosis, from a patient treated with antithyroid drugs. The V and J genes are TRBV10-2 and TRBJ1-3; D may be TRBD1 (6 bases). The CDR3 protein is CASKDTGTGNTIYF. In DNA, the CDR3 is TGCGCCAGCAAGGACACAGGGACTGGAAACACCATATATTTT.